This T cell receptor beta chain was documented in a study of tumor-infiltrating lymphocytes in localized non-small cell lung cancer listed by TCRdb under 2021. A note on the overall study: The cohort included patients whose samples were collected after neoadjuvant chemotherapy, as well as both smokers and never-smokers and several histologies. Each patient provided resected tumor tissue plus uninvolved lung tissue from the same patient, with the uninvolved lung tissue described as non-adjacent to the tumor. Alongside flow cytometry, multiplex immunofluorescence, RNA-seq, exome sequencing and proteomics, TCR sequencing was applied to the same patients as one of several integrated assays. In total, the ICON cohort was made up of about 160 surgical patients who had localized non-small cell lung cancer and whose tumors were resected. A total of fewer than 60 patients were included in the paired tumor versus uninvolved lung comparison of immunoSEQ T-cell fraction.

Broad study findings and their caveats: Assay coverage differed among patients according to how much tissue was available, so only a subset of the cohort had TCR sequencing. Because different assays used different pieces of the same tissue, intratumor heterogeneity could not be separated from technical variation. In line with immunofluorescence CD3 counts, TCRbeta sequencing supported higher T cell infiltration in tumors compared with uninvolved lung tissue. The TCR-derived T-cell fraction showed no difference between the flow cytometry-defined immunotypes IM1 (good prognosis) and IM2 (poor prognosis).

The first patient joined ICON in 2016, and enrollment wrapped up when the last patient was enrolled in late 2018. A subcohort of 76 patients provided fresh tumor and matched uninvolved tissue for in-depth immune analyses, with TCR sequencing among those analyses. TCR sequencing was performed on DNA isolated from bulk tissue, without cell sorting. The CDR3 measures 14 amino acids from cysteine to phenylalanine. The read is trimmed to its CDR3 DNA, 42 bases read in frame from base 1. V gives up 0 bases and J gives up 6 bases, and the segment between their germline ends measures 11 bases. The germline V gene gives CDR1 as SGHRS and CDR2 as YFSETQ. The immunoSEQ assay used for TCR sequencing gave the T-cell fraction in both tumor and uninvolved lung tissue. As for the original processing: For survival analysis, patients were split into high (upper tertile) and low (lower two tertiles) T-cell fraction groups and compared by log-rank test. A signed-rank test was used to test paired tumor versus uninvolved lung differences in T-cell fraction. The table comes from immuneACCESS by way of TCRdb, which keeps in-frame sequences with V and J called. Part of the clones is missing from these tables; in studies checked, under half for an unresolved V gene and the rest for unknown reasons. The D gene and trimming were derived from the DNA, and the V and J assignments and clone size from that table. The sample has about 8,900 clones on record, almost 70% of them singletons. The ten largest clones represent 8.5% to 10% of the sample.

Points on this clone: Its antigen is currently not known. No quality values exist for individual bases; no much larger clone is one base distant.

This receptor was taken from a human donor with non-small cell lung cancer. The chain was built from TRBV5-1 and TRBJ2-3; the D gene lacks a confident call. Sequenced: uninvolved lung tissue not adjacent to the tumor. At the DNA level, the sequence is TGCGCCAGCAGCTTGGATCCTAGTTCGGATACGCAGTATTTT. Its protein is CASSLDPSSDTQYF.